The 7 T cell receptor beta chains reported below all come from one sample, sequenced in a study of identical twins. TCRdb re-analysed the 5' RACE reads in MiXCR, keeping a single row per CDR3 protein. The top ten hold around 13% of the sample, which has hundreds of thousands of distinct CDR3 sequences, 15% to 20% seen once. In addition, the sample was reused for a study of T cells expressing NK-cell markers.

The specimen was PBMCs. These receptors all come from a woman younger than 35 in good health.

The chain employs TRBV12-3 or TRBV12-4 and TRBJ1-1, with no clear D. Trimming pared 5 bases from V and 11 bases from J, leaving 18 bases between. This CDR3 has 13 amino acids. The CDR3 region has the DNA TGTGCCAGCAGTCAGCCGGGTAGGGCCCAGGCTTTCTTT. Translated: CASSQPGRAQAFF.

Only a few counts were recorded for this clonotype. The rearrangement joins TRBV12-3 or TRBV12-4 to TRBJ1-1, with a possible D match to TRBD1 (5 bases). The CDR3 totals 13 residues. V was cut by 10 bases and J by 0 bases, with 12 bases left in between. CDR3 region: CATTGTVNTEAFF. The CDR3 DNA reads as TGTGCCACCACCGGGACGGTGAACACTGAAGCTTTCTTT.

The chain uses TRBV18 and TRBJ2-7, with 8 nucleotides matching TRBD1. Germline V gives CDR1 KGHSH, CDR2 LQKENI. With 4 bases clipped from V and 5 bases from J, the junction kept 7 bases outside the gene matches. There are 14 residues in the CDR3. This CDR3 reads CASSHPGGRNEQYF. CDR3 nucleotides: TGTGCCAGCTCACACCCAGGGGGCCGGAACGAGCAGTACTTC. Supplemented by reference TRBV18 and TRBJ2-7, the full variable domain reads NAGVMQNPRHLVRRRGQEARLRCSPMKGHSHVYWYRQLPEEGLKFMVYLQKENIIDESGMPKERFSAEFPKEGPSILRIQQVVRGDSAAYFCASSHPGGRNEQYFGPGTRLTVT.

The genes are TRBV11-2 and TRBJ1-1; maybe TRBD1 (5 bases). This CDR3 has 14 residues. V lost 3 bases and J lost 3, with 11 bases in between. Germline values: CDR1 SGHAT, CDR2 FQNNGV. As DNA, the CDR3 is TGTGCCAGCAGCTTTCAGCCGGGGGACACTGAAGCTTTCTTT. It is translated as CASSFQPGDTEAFF.

This clonotype appeared many times. The chain links TRBV20-1 to TRBJ2-3; D possibly matches TRBD1 or TRBD2 (5 bases each). V lost 6 bases and J 6 bases, leaving 19 bases between the germline ends. CDR3 length equals 14 residues. Germline V gene data show CDR1 as DFQATT and CDR2 as SNEGSKA (reference sequence). Written as DNA, the CDR3 is TGCAGTGCCCGGGACCCGGTGGGTACTGATACGCAGTATTTT. Protein product: CSARDPVGTDTQYF.

This clonotype was counted a few times. The V and J genes are TRBV7-9 and TRBJ2-1, with 7 nucleotides matching TRBD2. J lost 6 bases, V lost 5 bases, and 16 bases had no gene match. This CDR3 region has 17 residues. From germline, CDR1 is SEHNR and CDR2 FQNEAQ (reference sequence). CDR3 sequence reads: CASSHHPLSPGGNEQFF. The CDR3 DNA sequence: TGTGCCAGCAGCCACCACCCCCTTAGCCCGGGGGGCAATGAGCAGTTCTTC.

V gene TRBV27 combines with J gene TRBJ2-1; 9 bases map to TRBD2. Trimming cost V 2 bases and J 7 bases; bases outside gene matches: 6. CDR1 is MNHEY and CDR2 is SMNVEV in the germline V gene (reference sequence). The CDR3 covers 15 residues. CDR3 residues: CASSLAGGPWNEQFF. CDR3 bases: TGTGCCAGCAGTTTAGCGGGAGGGCCGTGGAATGAGCAGTTCTTC.